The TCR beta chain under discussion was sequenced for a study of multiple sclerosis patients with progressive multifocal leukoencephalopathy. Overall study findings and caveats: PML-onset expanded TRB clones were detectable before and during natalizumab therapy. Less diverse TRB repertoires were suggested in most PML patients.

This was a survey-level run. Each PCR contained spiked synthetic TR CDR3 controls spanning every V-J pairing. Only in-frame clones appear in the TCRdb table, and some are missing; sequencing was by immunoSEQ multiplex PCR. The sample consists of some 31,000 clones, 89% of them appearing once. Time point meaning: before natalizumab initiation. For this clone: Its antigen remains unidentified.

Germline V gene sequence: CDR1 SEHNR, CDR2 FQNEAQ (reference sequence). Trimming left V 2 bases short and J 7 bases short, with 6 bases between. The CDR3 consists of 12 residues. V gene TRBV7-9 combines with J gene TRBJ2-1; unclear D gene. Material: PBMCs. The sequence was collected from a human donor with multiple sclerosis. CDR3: CASSLLKNEQFF. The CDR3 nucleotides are TGTGCCAGCAGCTTACTCAAAAATGAGCAGTTCTTC.